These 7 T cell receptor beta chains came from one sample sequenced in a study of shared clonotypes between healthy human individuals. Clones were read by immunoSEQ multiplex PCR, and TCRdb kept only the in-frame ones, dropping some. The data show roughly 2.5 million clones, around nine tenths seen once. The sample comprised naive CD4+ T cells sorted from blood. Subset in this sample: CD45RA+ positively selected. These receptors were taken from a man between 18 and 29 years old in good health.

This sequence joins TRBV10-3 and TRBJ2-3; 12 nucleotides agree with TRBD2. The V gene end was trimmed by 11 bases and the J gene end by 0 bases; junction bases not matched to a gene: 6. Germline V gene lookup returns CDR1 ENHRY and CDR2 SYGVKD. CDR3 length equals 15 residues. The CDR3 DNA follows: TGTGCCGGGGGGGGGACTAGCGGGAGCACAGATACGCAGTATTTT. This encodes CAGGGTSGSTDTQYF.

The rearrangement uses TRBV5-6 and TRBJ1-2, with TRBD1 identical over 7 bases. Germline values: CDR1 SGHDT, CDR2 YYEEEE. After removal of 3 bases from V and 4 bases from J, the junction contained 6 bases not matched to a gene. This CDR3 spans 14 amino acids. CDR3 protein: CASSSPGGVYGYTF. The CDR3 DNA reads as TGTGCCAGCAGCTCCCCAGGGGGGGTCTATGGCTACACCTTC.

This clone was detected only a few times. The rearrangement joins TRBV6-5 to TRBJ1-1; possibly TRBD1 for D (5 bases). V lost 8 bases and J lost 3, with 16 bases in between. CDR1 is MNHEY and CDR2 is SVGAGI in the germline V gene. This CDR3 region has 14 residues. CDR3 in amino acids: CASFEGAAHTEAFF. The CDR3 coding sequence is TGTGCCAGCTTCGAAGGGGCGGCACACACTGAAGCTTTCTTT.

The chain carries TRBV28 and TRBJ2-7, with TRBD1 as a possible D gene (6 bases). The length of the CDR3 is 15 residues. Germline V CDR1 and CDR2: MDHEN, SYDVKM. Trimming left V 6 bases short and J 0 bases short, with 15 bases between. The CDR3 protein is CASRPTGTPSYEQYF. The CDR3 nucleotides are TGTGCCAGCAGACCCACAGGGACCCCCTCCTACGAGCAGTACTTC.

In DNA, the CDR3 is TGTGCCAGCAGTGGCACCGACGGGAGGAACACCGGGGAGCTGTTTTTT. Its protein is CASSGTDGRNTGELFF. The chain is built from TRBV25-1 and TRBJ2-2; a weak D match, TRBD2 (6 bases). Germline CDR1 reads MGHDK; CDR2 reads SYGVNS. The CDR3 contains 16 residues. Trimming left V 4 bases short and J 1 base short, with 13 bases between.

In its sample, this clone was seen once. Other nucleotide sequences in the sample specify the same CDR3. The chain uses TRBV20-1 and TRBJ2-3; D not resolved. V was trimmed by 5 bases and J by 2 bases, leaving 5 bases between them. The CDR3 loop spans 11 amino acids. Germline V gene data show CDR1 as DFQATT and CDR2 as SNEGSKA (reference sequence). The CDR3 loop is CSALNTDTQYF. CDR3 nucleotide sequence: TGCAGTGCTCTTAACACAGATACGCAGTATTTT.

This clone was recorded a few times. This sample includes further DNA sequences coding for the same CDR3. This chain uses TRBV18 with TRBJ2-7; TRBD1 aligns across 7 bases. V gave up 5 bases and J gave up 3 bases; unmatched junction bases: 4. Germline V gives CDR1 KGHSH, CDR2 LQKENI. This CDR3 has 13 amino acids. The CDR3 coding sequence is TGTGCCAGCTCATCCCGACAGGGCTACGAGCAGTACTTC. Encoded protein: CASSSRQGYEQYF.